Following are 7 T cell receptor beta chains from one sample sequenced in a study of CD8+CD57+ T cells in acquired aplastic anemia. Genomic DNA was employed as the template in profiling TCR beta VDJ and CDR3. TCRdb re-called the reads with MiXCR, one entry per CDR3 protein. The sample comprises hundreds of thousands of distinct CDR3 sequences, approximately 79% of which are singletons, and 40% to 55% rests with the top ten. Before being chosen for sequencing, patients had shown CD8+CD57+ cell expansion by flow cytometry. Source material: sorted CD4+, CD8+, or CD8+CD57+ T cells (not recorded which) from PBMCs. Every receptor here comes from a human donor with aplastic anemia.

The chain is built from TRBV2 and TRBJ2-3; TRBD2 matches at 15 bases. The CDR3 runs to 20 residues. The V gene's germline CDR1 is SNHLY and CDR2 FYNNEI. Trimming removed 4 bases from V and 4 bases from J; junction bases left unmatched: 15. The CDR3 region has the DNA TGTGCCAGCAGTGGACACCTCGGACTAGCGGGGGGGCCAAGGTCAGATACGCAGTATTTT. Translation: CASSGHLGLAGGPRSDTQYF.

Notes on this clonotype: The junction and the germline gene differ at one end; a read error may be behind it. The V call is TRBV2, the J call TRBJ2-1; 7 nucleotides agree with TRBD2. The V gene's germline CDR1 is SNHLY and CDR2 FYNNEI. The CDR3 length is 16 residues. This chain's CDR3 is CASSLPGSGVWEKQFF. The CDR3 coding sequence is TGTGCCAGCAGCCTCCCAGGAAGCGGGGTTTGGGAAAAACAGTTTTTC.

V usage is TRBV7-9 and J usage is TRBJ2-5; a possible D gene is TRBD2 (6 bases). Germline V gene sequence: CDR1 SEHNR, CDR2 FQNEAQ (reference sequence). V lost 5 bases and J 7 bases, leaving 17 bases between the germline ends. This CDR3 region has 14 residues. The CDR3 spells CASSQAGNQATQYF. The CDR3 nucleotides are TGTGCCAGCAGCCAAGCGGGCAACCAGGCGACCCAGTACTTC.

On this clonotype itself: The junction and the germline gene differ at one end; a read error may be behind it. The CDR3 DNA sequence: TGTGCCAGCAGCTTAGCAGGAGGGATTGAGCAGCACTTC. Protein product: CASSLAGGIEQHF. The J gene is TRBJ2-1, the V gene TRBV7-8; tentatively, D is TRBD2 (6 bases). The CDR3 covers 13 residues. Per the germline V gene, CDR1 is SGHVS and CDR2 is FQNEAQ.

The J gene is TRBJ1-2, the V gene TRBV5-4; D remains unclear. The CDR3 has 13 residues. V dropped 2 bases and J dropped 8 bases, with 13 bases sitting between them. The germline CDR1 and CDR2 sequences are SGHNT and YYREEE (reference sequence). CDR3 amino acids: CASSFSNRRGYTF. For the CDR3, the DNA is TGTGCCAGCAGCTTTAGTAACCGAAGGGGCTACACCTTC.

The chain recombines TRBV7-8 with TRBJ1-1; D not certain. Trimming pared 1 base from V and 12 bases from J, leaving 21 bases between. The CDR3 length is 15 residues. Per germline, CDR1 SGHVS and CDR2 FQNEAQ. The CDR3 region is CASSLDVGPDTQSFF. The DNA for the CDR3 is TGTGCCAGCAGCTTAGATGTAGGACCCGATACGCAGTCTTTCTTT.

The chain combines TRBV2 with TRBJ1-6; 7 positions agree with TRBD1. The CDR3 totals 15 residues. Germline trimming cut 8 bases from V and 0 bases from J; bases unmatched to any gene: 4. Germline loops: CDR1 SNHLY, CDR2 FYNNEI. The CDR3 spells CASLRDSSYNSPLHF. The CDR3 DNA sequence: TGTGCCAGCTTACGGGACAGCTCCTATAATTCACCCCTCCACTTT.